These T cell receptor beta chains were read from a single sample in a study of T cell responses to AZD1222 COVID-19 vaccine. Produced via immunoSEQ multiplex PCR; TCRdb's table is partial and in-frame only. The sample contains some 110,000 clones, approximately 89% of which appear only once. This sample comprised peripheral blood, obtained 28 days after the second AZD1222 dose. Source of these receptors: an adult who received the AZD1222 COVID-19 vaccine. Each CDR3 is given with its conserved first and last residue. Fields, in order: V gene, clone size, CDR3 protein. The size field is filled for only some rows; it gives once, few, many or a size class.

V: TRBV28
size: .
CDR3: CASSLLAGGGTDTQYF

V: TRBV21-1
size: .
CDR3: CASSKGEARGPTGELFF

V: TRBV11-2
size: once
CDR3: CASSLAQSKGYTF

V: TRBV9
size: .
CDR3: CASSVGSIQETQYF

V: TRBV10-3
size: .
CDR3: CAIARGENEQYF

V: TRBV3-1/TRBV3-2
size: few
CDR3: CASSTGTGRSEQYF

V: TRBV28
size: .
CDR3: CASSLWGYKEAFF

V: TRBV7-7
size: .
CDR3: CASSLVGTGGGETQYF

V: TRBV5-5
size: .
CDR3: CASSSVFNEQFF

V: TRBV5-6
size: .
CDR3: CASSEDTNHYGYTF

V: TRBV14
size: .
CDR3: CASSQGGVASGRRDEQFF

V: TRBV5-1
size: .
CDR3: CASSLTYQETQYF

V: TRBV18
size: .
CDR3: CASSPSKGNEKLFF

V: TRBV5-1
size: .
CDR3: CASSLGSSYEQYF

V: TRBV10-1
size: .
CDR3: CASSVDSVSYEQYF

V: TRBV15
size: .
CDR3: CATSRDRGANTEAFF

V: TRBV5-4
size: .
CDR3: CASSRTGTSYYNEQFF

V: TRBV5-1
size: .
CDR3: CASSTPPGQGALKETQYF

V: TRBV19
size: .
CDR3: CASTWTGGTGELFF

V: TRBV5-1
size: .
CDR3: CASSLGLDSYNEQFF

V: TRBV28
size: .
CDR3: CASREGNTEAFF

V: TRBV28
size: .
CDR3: CASSPQGVSYEQYF

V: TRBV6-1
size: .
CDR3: CASSDGTGFHEQYF

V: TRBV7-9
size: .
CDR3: CASSTDKDEQFF

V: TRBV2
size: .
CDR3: CASSEQVSGGNEQFF

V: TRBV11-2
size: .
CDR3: CASSGSDRGRTNEKLFF

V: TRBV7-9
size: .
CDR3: CASSLDGFYEQYF

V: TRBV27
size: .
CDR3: CASSFDPRVKTQYF

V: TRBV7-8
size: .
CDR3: CASSPILGLAGAGEQYF

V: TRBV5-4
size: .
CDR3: CATATNTEAFF

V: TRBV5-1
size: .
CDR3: CASTLGTGIDTQYF

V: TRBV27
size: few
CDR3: CASRRGGSGNTIYF

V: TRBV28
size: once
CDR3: CASSSGPMNYGYTF

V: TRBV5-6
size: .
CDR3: CASSLFGQRNTGELFF

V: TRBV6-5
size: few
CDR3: CASNPESGAVYEQYF

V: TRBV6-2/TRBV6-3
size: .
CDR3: CASSRNTDTQYF

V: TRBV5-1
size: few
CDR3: CASSFGGPNSGNTIYF

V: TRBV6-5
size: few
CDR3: CASGIAGQGANEQFF

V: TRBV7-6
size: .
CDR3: CASSLDGAVNTGELFF

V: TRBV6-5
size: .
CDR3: CASSYELAFDEQFF

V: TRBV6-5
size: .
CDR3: CASSPRSSSYEQYF

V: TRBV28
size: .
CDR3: CASRPRDSSYGYGYTF

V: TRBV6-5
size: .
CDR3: CASSYRPAGVGEQYF

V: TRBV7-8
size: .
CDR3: CASSLMWELNTEAFF

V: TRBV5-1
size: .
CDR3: CASSTRQGARETQYF

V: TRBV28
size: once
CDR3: CASRFRQGGRAISTDTQYF